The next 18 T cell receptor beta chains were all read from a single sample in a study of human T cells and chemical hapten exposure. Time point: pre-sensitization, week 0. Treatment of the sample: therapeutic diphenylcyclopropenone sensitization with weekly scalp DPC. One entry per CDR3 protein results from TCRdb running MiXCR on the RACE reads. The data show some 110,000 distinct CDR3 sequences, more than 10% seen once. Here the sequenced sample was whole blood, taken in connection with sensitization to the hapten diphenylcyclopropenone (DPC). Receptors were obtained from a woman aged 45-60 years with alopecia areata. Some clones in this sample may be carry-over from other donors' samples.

The CDR3 nucleotides are TGTGCCAGCAGTTTGCACTCCGGGACAGGGAACACCATATATTTT. Translated: CASSLHSGTGNTIYF. The gene calls are TRBV12-3 or TRBV12-4 and TRBJ1-3; 9 bases match TRBD1. J was trimmed by 7 bases and V by 3 bases; bases with no gene match: 7. The CDR3 extends over 15 amino acids.

CDR3 sequence reads: CSAKSPEGRNEQYF. Written as DNA, the CDR3 is TGCAGTGCTAAATCCCCGGAGGGCCGAAACGAGCAGTACTTC. V usage is TRBV20-1 and J usage is TRBJ2-7; weak D call: TRBD2 (6 bases). Trimming removed 4 bases from V and 5 bases from J, with 18 bases in between. The CDR3 spans 14 residues. The germline V gene encodes CDR1 DFQATT and CDR2 SNEGSKA (reference sequence).

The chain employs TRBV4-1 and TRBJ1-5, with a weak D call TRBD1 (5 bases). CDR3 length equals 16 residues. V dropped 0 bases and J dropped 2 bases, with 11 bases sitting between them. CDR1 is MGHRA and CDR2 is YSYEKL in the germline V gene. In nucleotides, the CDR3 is TGCGCCAGCAGCCAAGATGGGGGTCTGGGCAATCAGCCCCAGCATTTT. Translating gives CASSQDGGLGNQPQHF.

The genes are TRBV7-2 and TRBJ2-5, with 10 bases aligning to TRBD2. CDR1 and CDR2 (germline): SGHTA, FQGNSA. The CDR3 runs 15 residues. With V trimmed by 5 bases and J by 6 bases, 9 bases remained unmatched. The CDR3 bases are TGTGCCAGCAGCATAAGCGGGGGGGCGGAGAAGACCCAGTACTTC. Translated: CASSISGGAEKTQYF.

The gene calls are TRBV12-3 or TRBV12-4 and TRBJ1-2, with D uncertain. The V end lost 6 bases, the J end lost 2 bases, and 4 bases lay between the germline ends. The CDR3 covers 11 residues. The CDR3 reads CASRINYGYTF. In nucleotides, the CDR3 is TGTGCCAGCAGGATAAACTATGGCTACACCTTC.

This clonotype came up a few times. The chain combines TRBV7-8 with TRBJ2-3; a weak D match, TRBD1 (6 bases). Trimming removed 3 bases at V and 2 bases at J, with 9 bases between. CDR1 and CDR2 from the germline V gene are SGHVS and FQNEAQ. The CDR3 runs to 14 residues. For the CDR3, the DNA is TGTGCCAGCAGCTTCGGGACACTCACAGATACGCAGTATTTT. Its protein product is CASSFGTLTDTQYF. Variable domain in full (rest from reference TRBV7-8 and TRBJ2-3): GAGVSQSPRYKVAKRGQDVALRCDPISGHVSLFWYQQALGQGPEFLTYFQNEAQLDKSGLPSDRFFAERPEGSVSTLKIQRTQQEDSAVYLCASSFGTLTDTQYFGPGTRLTVL.

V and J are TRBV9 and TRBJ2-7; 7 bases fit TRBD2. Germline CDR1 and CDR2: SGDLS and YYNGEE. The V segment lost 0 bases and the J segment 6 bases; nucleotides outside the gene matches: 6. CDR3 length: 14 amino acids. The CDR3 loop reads CASSVGSSGVEQYF. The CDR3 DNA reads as TGTGCCAGCAGCGTAGGGTCCAGCGGGGTCGAGCAGTACTTC.

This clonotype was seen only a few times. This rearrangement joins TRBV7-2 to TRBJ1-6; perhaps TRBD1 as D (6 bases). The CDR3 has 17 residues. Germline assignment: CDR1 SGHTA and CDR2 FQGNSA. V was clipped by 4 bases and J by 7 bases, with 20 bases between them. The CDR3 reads CASSSQSPRGANSPLHF. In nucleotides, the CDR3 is TGTGCCAGCAGCTCACAATCCCCCCGGGGGGCCAATTCACCCCTCCACTTT. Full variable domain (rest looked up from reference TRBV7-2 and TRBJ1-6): GAGVSQSPSNKVTEKGKDVELRCDPISGHTALYWYRQSLGQGLEFLIYFQGNSAPDKSGLPSDRFSAERTGGSVSTLTIQRTQQEDSAVYLCASSSQSPRGANSPLHFGNGTRLTVT.

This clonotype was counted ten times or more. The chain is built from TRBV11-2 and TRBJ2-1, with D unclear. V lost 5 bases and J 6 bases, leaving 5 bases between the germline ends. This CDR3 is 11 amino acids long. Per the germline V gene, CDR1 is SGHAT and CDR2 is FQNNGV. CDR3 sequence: CASSAANEQFF. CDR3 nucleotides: TGTGCCAGCAGCGCCGCCAATGAGCAGTTCTTC.

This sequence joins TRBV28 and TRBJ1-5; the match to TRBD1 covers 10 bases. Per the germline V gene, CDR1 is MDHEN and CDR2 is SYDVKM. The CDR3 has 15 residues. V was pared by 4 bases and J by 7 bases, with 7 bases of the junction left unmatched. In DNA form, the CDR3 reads TGTGCCAGCAGTTCTCCGGGACAGGGGCAACAGCCCCAGCATTTT. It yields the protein CASSSPGQGQQPQHF.

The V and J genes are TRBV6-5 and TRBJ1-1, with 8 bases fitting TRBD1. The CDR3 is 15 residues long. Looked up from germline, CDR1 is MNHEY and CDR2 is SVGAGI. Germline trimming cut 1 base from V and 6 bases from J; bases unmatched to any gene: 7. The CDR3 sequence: CASSYWAGGSSEAFF. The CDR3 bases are TGTGCCAGCAGTTACTGGGCAGGGGGCAGTTCTGAAGCTTTCTTT.

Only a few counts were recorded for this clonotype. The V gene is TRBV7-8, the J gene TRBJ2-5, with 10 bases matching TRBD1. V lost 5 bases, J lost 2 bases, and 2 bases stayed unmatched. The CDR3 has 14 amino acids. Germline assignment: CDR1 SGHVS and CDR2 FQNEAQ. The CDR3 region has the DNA TGTGCCAGCAGCCCGGACAGGGGGCAAGAGACCCAGTACTTC. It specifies CASSPDRGQETQYF.

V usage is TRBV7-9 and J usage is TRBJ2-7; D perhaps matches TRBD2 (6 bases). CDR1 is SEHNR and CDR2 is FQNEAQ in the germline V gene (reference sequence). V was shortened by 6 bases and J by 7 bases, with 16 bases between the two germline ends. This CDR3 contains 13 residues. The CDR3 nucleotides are TGTGCCAGCAGGGACCTAGCGCTGGGTGAGCAGTACTTC. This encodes CASRDLALGEQYF.

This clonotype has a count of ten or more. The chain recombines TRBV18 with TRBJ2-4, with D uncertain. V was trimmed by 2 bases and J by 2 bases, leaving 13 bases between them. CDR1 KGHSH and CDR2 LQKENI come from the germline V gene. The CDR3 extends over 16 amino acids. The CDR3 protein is CASSPGLAVTKNIQYF. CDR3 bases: TGTGCCAGCTCACCAGGATTAGCCGTGACCAAAAACATTCAGTACTTC. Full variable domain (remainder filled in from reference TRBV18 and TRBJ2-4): NAGVMQNPRHLVRRRGQEARLRCSPMKGHSHVYWYRQLPEEGLKFMVYLQKENIIDESGMPKERFSAEFPKEGPSILRIQQVVRGDSAAYFCASSPGLAVTKNIQYFGAGTRLSVL.

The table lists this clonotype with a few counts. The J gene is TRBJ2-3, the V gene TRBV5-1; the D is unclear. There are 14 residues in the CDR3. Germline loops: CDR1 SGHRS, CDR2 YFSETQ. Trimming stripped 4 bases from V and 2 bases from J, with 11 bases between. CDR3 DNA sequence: TGCGCCAGCAGCCGGGCCCTAGACACAGATACGCAGTATTTT. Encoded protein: CASSRALDTDTQYF.

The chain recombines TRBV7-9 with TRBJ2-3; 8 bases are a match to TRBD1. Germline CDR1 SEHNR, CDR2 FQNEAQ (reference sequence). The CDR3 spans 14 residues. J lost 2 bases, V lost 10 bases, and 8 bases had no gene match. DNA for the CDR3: TGTGCCACCCTTTGGACAGGGTTCACAGATACGCAGTATTTT. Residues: CATLWTGFTDTQYF.

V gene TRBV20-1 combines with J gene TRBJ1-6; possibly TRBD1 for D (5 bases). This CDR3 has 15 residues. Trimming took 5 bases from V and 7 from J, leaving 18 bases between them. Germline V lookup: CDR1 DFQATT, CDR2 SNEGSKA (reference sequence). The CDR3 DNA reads TGCAGTGCTCCACAGGCCCGGTTGACGAATTCACCCCTCCACTTT. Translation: CSAPQARLTNSPLHF.

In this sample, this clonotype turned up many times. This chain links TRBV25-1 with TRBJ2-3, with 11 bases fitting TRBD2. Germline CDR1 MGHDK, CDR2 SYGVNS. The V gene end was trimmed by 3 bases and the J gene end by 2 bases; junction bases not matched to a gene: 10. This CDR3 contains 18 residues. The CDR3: CASSDTTSGSSVTDTQYF. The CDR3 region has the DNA TGTGCCAGCAGTGATACCACTAGCGGGAGTTCTGTCACAGATACGCAGTATTTT.